These T cell receptor beta chains were read from a single sample in a study of identical twins' blood T cells. TCRdb reprocessed the 5' RACE reads via MiXCR and lists one record per CDR3 protein. The data hold 300,000 to 400,000 distinct CDR3 sequences, with about 28% observed a single time. Sequenced: PBMCs. These receptors originate from a woman aged 18 to 50 in good health. Each CDR3 is given without its conserved first and last residue.

v_call cdr3_aa
TRBV29-1 SVTDRAGLH
TRBV9 ASSVGFRGGFEGYT
TRBV6-2/TRBV6-3 ASSYPLAGYNEQF
TRBV27 ASRRYRENTEAF
TRBV12-3/TRBV12-4 ASSLYPNQPQH
TRBV9 ASSHSGYNEQF
TRBV28 ASTLEGDRVTEAF
TRBV19 AGSWRSSYEQY
TRBV20-1 SASWNTDTQY
TRBV29-1 SVVSDRERYEQY
TRBV27 ASSPAAGDMNTEAF
TRBV12-3/TRBV12-4 ASNRFSGNTIY
TRBV18 ASIRDSNEKLF
TRBV14 ASSQSRYYGYT
TRBV7-7 ASSLNPHPGTNTGELF
TRBV29-1 SVADTDTQY
TRBV10-3 AISDERGSTDTQY
TRBV4-2 ASSQERGGGATDTQY
TRBV29-1 SVNIQGVGTGELF
TRBV19 ASSIKAVRNTEAF
TRBV20-1 SADRGNEQF
TRBV12-3/TRBV12-4 ASSSTSGGSTDTQY
TRBV5-1 ASSLSRMNTEAF
TRBV5-6 ASSRGQIYGYT
TRBV21-1 ASSKVSRITEAF
TRBV7-2 ASSLDSSSYNEQF
TRBV5-1 ASSLTETLNNEQF
TRBV7-2 ASSPTSGSLSYNEQF
TRBV27 ASSSGTSGGYEQY
TRBV12-5 ASGLVLGQGVSHYGYT
TRBV6-2/TRBV6-3 ASSYQLVADQY
TRBV13 ASSLPAFGAYGYT
TRBV7-9 ASSGKAGTSYNEQF
TRBV6-5 ASASSWANVLT
TRBV29-1 SVSRDTNTEAF
TRBV12-3/TRBV12-4 ASSLTVVVGTGDYGYT
TRBV20-1 SASGAVGGSPLH
TRBV11-2 ASTLLQGLNTEAF
TRBV11-3 ASSRDSMNTEAF
TRBV20-1 SVRGGDGTRNEKLF
TRBV6-1 ASSEVALAGMNYGYT
TRBV5-6 ASSFWDRYEQY
TRBV20-1 SARFKGYEQY
TRBV5-6 ASNRQSIGELF
TRBV10-3 AISGTSGRGLDEQF
TRBV29-1 SVEDQGMGTEAF
TRBV20-1 SASEGAEGTDTQY
TRBV6-5 ASRRTVDSNQPQH
TRBV19 ASTAGQERSYGYT
TRBV20-1 SAMGPSNTEAF
TRBV6-1 ASFPGALNTEAF
TRBV5-1 ASSLALHDEQY
TRBV20-1 STRGRAGVYGYT
TRBV5-5 ASSFTIQSDTEAF
TRBV6-5 ASSYSGKGQPQH
TRBV5-1 ASSLEAGVYYEQF